Listed below are T cell receptor beta chains from one sample, sequenced in a study of blood T cell repertoires in COVID-19. Sequencing was performed with immunoSEQ multiplex PCR; in TCRdb, only in-frame clones are kept and a portion is missing. The repertoire includes around 68,000 clones, around 85% of them detected once, and roughly 10% sits in the top ten. Sequenced sample: peripheral blood. The origin of the receptors is a woman aged 50 to 60 with acute or convalescent COVID-19. The CDR3 runs from the conserved cysteine through the conserved F or W. Fields, in order: D gene, J gene, V gene, clone size, CDR3 DNA, CDR3 protein. The D gene is left open where the match is weak. Size is stated for part of the rows, as once, few or many counts, or as a class when the clone is expanded.

>-|TRBJ2-2|TRBV5-1|few
TGCGCCAGCAGCTTGGGGTATATGGGAGGAACCGGGGAGCTGTTTTTT
CASSLGYMGGTGELFF
>TRBD1|TRBJ1-1|TRBV5-1|-
TGCGCCAGCGGGACAGGGAACACTGAAGCTTTCTTT
CASGTGNTEAFF
>-|TRBJ1-2|TRBV7-2|-
TGTGCCAGCAGCTTAGATCGGAGAGCTGGCTACACCTTC
CASSLDRRAGYTF
>-|TRBJ1-3|TRBV10-3|-
TGTGCCATCAGTGGGACTGTCTCTGGAAACACCATATATTTT
CAISGTVSGNTIYF
>TRBD1|TRBJ2-3|TRBV18|few
TGTGCCAGCTCACCGGGGGCAGGGGGCTTTGCCTCAGATACGCAGTATTTT
CASSPGAGGFASDTQYF
>-|TRBJ1-5|TRBV29-1|-
TGCAGCGTTGGGGACGGGGGGAATCAGCCCCAGCATTTT
CSVGDGGNQPQHF
>-|TRBJ1-3|TRBV6-2/TRBV6-3|few
TGTGCCAGCAGCCGCCAGTCCGGGGGGCTAATTTCCTCTGGAAACACCATATATTTT
CASSRQSGGLISSGNTIYF
>-|TRBJ2-2|TRBV4-1|-
TGCGCCAGCAGCCAAGGACTAGGGGCGAACACCGGGGAGCTGTTTTTT
CASSQGLGANTGELFF
>-|TRBJ2-2|TRBV5-1|-
TGCGCCAGCAGCGTCAGACTAGATTCCGGGGAGCTGTTTTTT
CASSVRLDSGELFF
>TRBD1|TRBJ1-2|TRBV19|-
TGTGCCAGTAGTATCGGACAGGGGTTTGTGAACTATGGCTACACCTTC
CASSIGQGFVNYGYTF
>-|TRBJ1-2|TRBV29-1|-
TGCAGCGTTGACGACTATGGCTACACCTTC
CSVDDYGYTF
>-|TRBJ1-2|TRBV11-2|-
TGTGCCAGCAGCTCCTCCGGGACAAGCTATGGCTACACCTTC
CASSSSGTSYGYTF
>TRBD2|TRBJ2-5|TRBV9|-
TGTGCCAGCAGCGTAGCGGGGGGGGGCGGAGAGACCCAGTACTTC
CASSVAGGGGETQYF
>TRBD1|TRBJ1-3|TRBV30|-
TGTGCCCACCGACAGGGGGAAAACACCATATATTTT
CAHRQGENTIYF
>TRBD1|TRBJ1-1|TRBV6-2/TRBV6-3|-
TGTGCCAGCAGTTCCTTACCGGGACAGGGTTTAGCAGCTTTCTTT
CASSSLPGQGLAAFF
>TRBD2|TRBJ2-3|TRBV28|once
TGTGCCAGCAGCAGTGTAAGCGGGAGTGGCACAGATACGCAGTATTTT
CASSSVSGSGTDTQYF
>-|TRBJ1-3|TRBV6-1|-
TGTGCCAGCAGTGAACTGGGAACAGGAGCTATCTCTGGAAACACCATATATTTT
CASSELGTGAISGNTIYF
>-|TRBJ1-2|TRBV27|-
TGTGCCAGCAGTCCGAAGGACACAGCAAACTATGGCTACACCTTC
CASSPKDTANYGYTF
>TRBD2|TRBJ2-1|TRBV7-9|-
TGTGCCAGCAGCTCTCCCCCCCGACTAGCGGGATTGCAGAATGAGCAGTTCTTC
CASSSPPRLAGLQNEQFF
>-|TRBJ2-5|TRBV5-4|few
TGTGCCAGCAGCTTACGGGGAGAAGAGACCCAGTACTTC
CASSLRGEETQYF
>-|TRBJ1-1|TRBV27|-
TGTGCCAGCAGTTTCAGTCGGGTTATGAACACTGAAGCTTTCTTT
CASSFSRVMNTEAFF
>TRBD1|TRBJ1-4|TRBV4-3|few
TGCGCCAGCAGCCAAGACCCAGGGGGCCAAGGAAAACTGTTTTTT
CASSQDPGGQGKLFF
>TRBD2|TRBJ2-3|TRBV7-9|-
TGTGCCAGCAGCTTAACAGGGACTAGCGGGGCTAGCACAGATACGCAGTATTTT
CASSLTGTSGASTDTQYF
>-|TRBJ2-2|TRBV5-1|-
TGCGCCAGCAGCTTGCAGGGTGTTTGGGGGGTCGGCACCGGGGAGCTGTTTTTT
CASSLQGVWGVGTGELFF
>TRBD1|TRBJ1-2|TRBV6-5|-
TGTGCCAGCAGCTACGGGCAGGGGGCGGGCAGTGGCTACACCTTC
CASSYGQGAGSGYTF
>-|TRBJ2-1|TRBV10-3|-
TGTGCCACCACCCTGGGGGGAGGCTCCTACAATGAGCAGTTCTTC
CATTLGGGSYNEQFF
>-|TRBJ2-5|TRBV11-2|-
TGTGCCAGCAGCTTCGGCGCCAGGGCTGAGACCCAGTACTTC
CASSFGARAETQYF
>-|TRBJ2-1|TRBV6-5|-
TGTGCCAGCAGTCCCGGGTCCCTTAATGAGCAGTTCTTC
CASSPGSLNEQFF
>-|TRBJ1-4|TRBV5-5|-
TGTGCCAGCAGCTGGGGCTCGGGACACCTTAATGAAAAACTGTTTTTT
CASSWGSGHLNEKLFF
>TRBD1|TRBJ1-4|TRBV7-2|-
TGTGCCAGCAGCTTAGTCGGGACAGGGGCGACTAATGAAAAACTGTTTTTT
CASSLVGTGATNEKLFF
>TRBD1|TRBJ1-5|TRBV18|-
TGTGCCAGCTCACCAGGGGGGACAGGGGCTATCAATCAGCCCCAGCATTTT
CASSPGGTGAINQPQHF
>TRBD2|TRBJ2-7|TRBV20-1|once
TGCAGTGCTAGTCCAATAACACTAGCGGCCTACGAGCAGTACTTC
CSASPITLAAYEQYF